These 12 T cell receptor beta chains share one sample of origin, sequenced in a study of shared clonotypes between healthy human individuals. Repertoires were generated with immunoSEQ multiplex PCR, while TCRdb's copy carries only in-frame clones and drops some. The repertoire has millions of clones, about 95% of them found once; the top ten carry more than 0.1%. Sequencing input: naive CD4+ T cells sorted from blood. Described subset: CD45RA+ positively selected. All receptors come from a man between 18 and 35 years old in good health.

The CDR3 DNA follows: TGTGCCAGCAGCTTAGATGGAATGGCAGCCGTGACCCAGTACTTC. This sequence encodes CASSLDGMAAVTQYF. The chain couples TRBV11-2 to TRBJ2-5; D gene ambiguous. V was cut by 0 bases and J by 7 bases, with 15 bases left in between. Germline CDR1 and CDR2: SGHAT and FQNNGV. The CDR3 has 15 residues.

This chain links TRBV7-9 with TRBJ2-7, with a possible D match to TRBD1 (8 bases). CDR1 SEHNR and CDR2 FQNEAQ come from the germline V gene (reference sequence). The CDR3 totals 15 residues. With 4 bases removed from V and 7 bases from J, the gap between germline ends came to 20 bases. The CDR3 sequence: CASSSRQGRGLEQYF. The CDR3 DNA reads TGTGCCAGCAGCTCGAGACAGGGGAGGGGCCTGGAGCAGTACTTC.

Regarding this clone: Within the sample, other DNA sequences also encode this same CDR3. The V and J genes are TRBV9 and TRBJ1-2; D is unresolved. Germline V CDR1 and CDR2: SGDLS, YYNGEE. Deletions cut 3 bases from V and 4 bases from J, with 13 bases between. The CDR3 runs 14 residues. This chain's CDR3 is CASSAQTGSYGYTF. CDR3 nucleotides: TGTGCCAGCAGCGCCCAGACGGGAAGCTATGGCTACACCTTC.

The chain links TRBV30 to TRBJ2-2; 7 nucleotides agree with TRBD1. Per germline, CDR1 GTSNPN and CDR2 SVGIG (reference sequence). Trimming took 3 bases from V and 5 from J; bases not matched to a gene: 18. The length of the CDR3 is 18 residues. Here the CDR3 DNA reads TGTGCCTGGAGGCGACGACAGGGAGTAACATCTCCGACCGGGGAGCTGTTTTTT. The encoded protein is CAWRRRQGVTSPTGELFF.

V and J are TRBV28 and TRBJ2-7, with D perhaps matching TRBD1 (6 bases). CDR3 length equals 13 residues. Germline V gives CDR1 MDHEN, CDR2 SYDVKM. Deletions cut 6 bases from V and 4 bases from J, with 13 bases between. The CDR3, as DNA: TGTGCCAGCAGACCTACCCAGGGGTACGAGCAGTACTTC. It translates to CASRPTQGYEQYF.

The rearrangement links TRBV6-6 to TRBJ1-4; tentative D call: TRBD1 (5 bases). V was clipped by 8 bases and J by 8 bases, with 18 bases between them. The CDR3 length is 14 residues. Germline-derived CDR1 and CDR2 are MNHNY and SVGAGI (reference sequence). The CDR3 loop reads CASLRRQGNEKLFF. DNA for the CDR3: TGTGCCAGCCTCCGAAGGCAGGGAAACGAAAAACTGTTTTTT.

J is TRBJ2-3 and V is TRBV7-2, with TRBD2 as a possible D gene (5 bases). The germline V and J ends were trimmed by 0 bases and 4 bases, with 14 bases remaining between them. Per the germline V gene, CDR1 is SGHTA and CDR2 is FQGNSA. The CDR3 runs 16 residues. The CDR3 DNA reads as TGTGCCAGCAGCTTAGCGGGCCGGGGTTTTTCAGATACGCAGTATTTT. Amino acids: CASSLAGRGFSDTQYF.

This chain joins TRBV11-3 and TRBJ2-5, with 7 bases that match TRBD1. Per the germline V gene, CDR1 is SGHNT and CDR2 is YENEEA. J was trimmed by 5 bases and V by 1 base; bases with no gene match: 7. The CDR3 sequence is 15 residues long. The CDR3 here is CASSLGSAGGETQYF. The CDR3 DNA is TGTGCCAGCAGCTTAGGTTCGGCAGGGGGTGAGACCCAGTACTTC.

The V gene is TRBV7-2, the J gene TRBJ2-3; D not certain. This CDR3 is 16 amino acids long. Trimming took off 5 bases at V and 2 bases at J, with 17 bases between the two ends. Germline CDR1 and CDR2: SGHTA and FQGNSA. The CDR3 nucleotides are TGTGCCAGCAGCCCGGTAGCAGACGCATCCACAGATACGCAGTATTTT. Translation gives CASSPVADASTDTQYF. Full variable domain (rest looked up from reference TRBV7-2 and TRBJ2-3): GAGVSQSPSNKVTEKGKDVELRCDPISGHTALYWYRQSLGQGLEFLIYFQGNSAPDKSGLPSDRFSAERTGGSVSTLTIQRTQQEDSAVYLCASSPVADASTDTQYFGPGTRLTVL.

The chain couples TRBV11-2 to TRBJ2-5; TRBD2 might be the D (5 bases). Germline values: CDR1 SGHAT, CDR2 FQNNGV. CDR3 size: 13 residues. Trimming left V 2 bases short and J 4 bases short, with 8 bases between. In nucleotides, the CDR3 is TGTGCCAGCAGCTTAAGCGGCCGAGAGACCCAGTACTTC. Protein product: CASSLSGRETQYF.

This clone has a single count. V usage is TRBV7-2 and J usage is TRBJ2-1; a possible D gene is TRBD2 (6 bases). Germline CDR1 is SGHTA and CDR2 is FQGNSA. V shed 4 bases and J shed 7 bases, with 11 bases lying between them. The length of the CDR3 is 13 residues. In nucleotides, the CDR3 is TGTGCCAGCAGCTCCCGGGACTTTAATGAGCAGTTCTTC. Translating it yields CASSSRDFNEQFF.

The chain uses TRBV5-1 and TRBJ1-5, with D tentatively TRBD1 (6 bases). Between the trimmed V and J ends, which lost 6 bases and 5 bases, there was a span of 12 bases. The germline gives CDR1 SGHRS, CDR2 YFSETQ. The CDR3 has 13 residues. CDR3 region: CASIRGDYQPQHF. The CDR3 region has the DNA TGCGCCAGCATTAGGGGGGACTATCAGCCCCAGCATTTT.